This T cell receptor (beta chain) was recorded in a study of cytomegalovirus exposure and HLA in healthy donors. Study context: The roughly 100 million unique TCR beta sequences, from some 170 million T cells, were found by an earlier analysis.

This clone has just a few counts. This CDR3 comprises 19 residues. V shed 3 bases and J 3 bases; nucleotides not matched to a gene: 12. It was with 60 Vbeta and 13 Jbeta primers that the PCR ran. Sequenced by immunoSEQ multiplex PCR; TCRdb stores in-frame clones only, minus some. The data show 150,000 to 200,000 clones, 80% to 85% seen once. The sequenced sample was PBMCs. The gene calls are TRBV5-3 and TRBJ2-7, with 16 nucleotides matching TRBD2. TRBV5-3 is designated an ORF whose function remains uncertain. The sequence was obtained from a woman aged 40-49 years in good health and CMV-seronegative. The CDR3 DNA follows: TGTGCCAGAAGCTCACTCGGGACTAGCGGGAGGGCCGCTCACTACGAGCAGTACTTC. Its protein is CARSSLGTSGRAAHYEQYF.